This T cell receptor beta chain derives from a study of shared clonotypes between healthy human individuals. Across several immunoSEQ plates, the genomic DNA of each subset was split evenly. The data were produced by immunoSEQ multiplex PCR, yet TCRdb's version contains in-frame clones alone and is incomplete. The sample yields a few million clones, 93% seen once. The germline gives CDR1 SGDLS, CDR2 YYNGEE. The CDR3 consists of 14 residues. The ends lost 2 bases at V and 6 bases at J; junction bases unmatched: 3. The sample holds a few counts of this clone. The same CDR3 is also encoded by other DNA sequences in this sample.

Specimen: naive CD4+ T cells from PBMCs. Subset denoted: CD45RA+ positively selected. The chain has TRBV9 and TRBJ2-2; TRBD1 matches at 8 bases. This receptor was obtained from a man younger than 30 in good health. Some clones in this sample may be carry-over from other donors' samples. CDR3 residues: CASSVRGLAGELFF. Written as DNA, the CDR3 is TGTGCCAGCAGCGTCAGGGGGCTGGCCGGGGAGCTGTTTTTT.